This entry features one TCR beta chain sequence. Its antigen is undetermined. Researchers ran the PCR with 60 Vbeta and 13 Jbeta primers. Sequencing used immunoSEQ multiplex PCR; TCRdb keeps in-frame clones, though not all of them. There are under 200,000 clones in the sample; over 75% occur only once, and over 11% lies in the top ten. Trimming pared 6 bases from V and 0 bases from J, leaving 11 bases between. This CDR3 has 15 residues. Germline CDR1 SNHLY, CDR2 FYNNEI. Donors consisted of healthy bone marrow donors. While unrecorded immune exposures were likely, the donors were nominally healthy when sampled. The data belong to a study of cytomegalovirus exposure and HLA in healthy donors. Study conclusions and caveats: More clonal expansion characterized HLA-associated TCR beta chains than equally common others in a later analysis.

The source material was PBMCs. V usage is TRBV2 and J usage is TRBJ1-4; weak D call: TRBD1 (6 bases). The TCR was taken from a man aged 45 to 65 in good health and CMV-seropositive. The CDR3: CASSRQVATNEKLFF. The CDR3 nucleotides are TGTGCCAGCAGCAGACAGGTCGCAACTAATGAAAAACTGTTTTTT.